These 10 T cell receptor beta chains came from one sample sequenced in a study of human T cells and chemical hapten exposure. Time point defined: patch test 3, about 24 weeks after DPC sensitization. As for treatment: therapeutic diphenylcyclopropenone sensitization with weekly scalp DPC. In TCRdb, the RACE reads were re-called with MiXCR into one record per CDR3 protein. This table holds tens of thousands of distinct CDR3 sequences, under 15% found once. Sequencing was performed on whole blood, taken in connection with sensitization to the hapten diphenylcyclopropenone (DPC). These receptors originate from a woman aged 45-60 years with alopecia areata. Some clones in this sample may be carry-over from other donors' samples.

This clonotype was detected ten times or more. This chain uses TRBV7-8 with TRBJ1-1; TRBD1 matches 7 bases. The V gene's germline CDR1 is SGHVS and CDR2 FQNEAQ. V gave up 5 bases and J gave up 0 bases; unmatched junction bases: 3. The CDR3 consists of 14 residues. In nucleotides, the CDR3 is TGTGCCAGCAGCGTCGGGACAGTGAACACTGAAGCTTTCTTT. This translates into CASSVGTVNTEAFF.

This clonotype has at least ten counts. The chain uses TRBV5-1 and TRBJ2-7; the match to TRBD1 covers 12 bases. The CDR3 is 15 amino acids. The V segment lost 6 bases and the J segment 2 bases; nucleotides outside the gene matches: 6. Germline values: CDR1 SGHRS, CDR2 YFSETQ. The DNA for the CDR3 is TGCGCCAGCACCTGGGACAGGGGGCCGCCCTACGAGCAGTACTTC. Encoded protein: CASTWDRGPPYEQYF.

This rearrangement joins TRBV30 to TRBJ2-1; D gene ambiguous. V was cut by 5 bases and J by 1 base, with 9 bases left in between. The germline gives CDR1 GTSNPN, CDR2 SVGIG (reference sequence). CDR3 size: 13 residues. CDR3 protein: CAWAGGSYNEQFF. The CDR3 DNA is TGTGCCTGGGCTGGTGGTTCCTACAATGAGCAGTTCTTC.

This clonotype has a handful of counts. The V call is TRBV19, the J call TRBJ2-5; maybe TRBD2 (5 bases). The CDR3 consists of 14 residues. Between the trimmed V and J ends, which lost 3 bases and 5 bases, there was a span of 13 bases. Germline values: CDR1 LNHDA, CDR2 SQIVND (reference sequence). The CDR3 spells CASSMAPRGETQYF. The CDR3 coding sequence is TGTGCCAGTAGTATGGCTCCTCGCGGGGAGACCCAGTACTTC.

The chain recombines TRBV18 with TRBJ1-1, with D unclear. CDR3 size: 14 residues. Germline loops: CDR1 KGHSH, CDR2 LQKENI. V was clipped by 4 bases and J by 5 bases, with 14 bases between them. In DNA form, the CDR3 reads TGTGCCAGCTCACTCAGCGCGACACGGACTGAAGCTTTCTTT. Its translation is CASSLSATRTEAFF.

In this sample, this clonotype turned up many times. The chain links TRBV20-1 to TRBJ2-5, with D hard to call. Per germline, CDR1 DFQATT and CDR2 SNEGSKA (reference sequence). V dropped 4 bases and J dropped 4 bases, with 10 bases sitting between them. The length of the CDR3 is 12 residues. The CDR3 sequence: CSAMGLRETQYF. CDR3 nucleotide sequence: TGCAGTGCTATGGGCCTCAGAGAGACCCAGTACTTC.

This clonotype has a count of ten or more. This chain links TRBV12-3 or TRBV12-4 with TRBJ1-1, with D perhaps TRBD1 (5 bases). This CDR3 has 13 residues. V gave up 6 bases and J gave up 5 bases, with 13 bases separating them. DNA for the CDR3: TGTGCCAGCAGGCCGACAGAGACAACTGAAGCTTTCTTT. As protein: CASRPTETTEAFF.

In its sample, this clonotype was seen many times. The chain links TRBV11-2 to TRBJ2-1, with TRBD2 as a possible D gene (5 bases). The CDR3 sequence is 15 residues long. The V end was cut by 5 bases, the J end by 2 bases, with 13 bases between. Germline CDR1 reads SGHAT; CDR2 reads FQNNGV. The CDR3 region is CASSRFGAAYNEQFF. CDR3 in DNA: TGTGCCAGCAGCAGGTTTGGAGCGGCCTACAATGAGCAGTTCTTC.

V gene TRBV12-3 or TRBV12-4 combines with J gene TRBJ1-1; no definite D call. The CDR3 has 15 residues. With 3 bases removed from V and 1 base from J, the gap between germline ends came to 12 bases. Here the CDR3 DNA reads TGTGCCAGCAGTTTCTTCGGCTCGAAGAACACTGAAGCTTTCTTT. As protein: CASSFFGSKNTEAFF.

By share, this clonotype ranks as medium-sized. The rearrangement links TRBV29-1 to TRBJ2-3; D uncertain. Germline CDR1 and CDR2: SQVTM and ANQGSEA. The CDR3 has 10 residues. Trimming pared 7 bases from V and 7 bases from J, leaving 9 bases between. CDR3 sequence reads: CSAGVNTQYF. The CDR3 nucleotides are TGCAGCGCCGGCGTCAATACGCAGTATTTT.